This entry describes one T cell receptor (beta chain). The sample originates from a study of control samples from healthy donors and cancer patients. CDR3 length: 13 amino acids. J was trimmed by 2 bases and V by 4 bases; bases with no gene match: 2. Per germline, CDR1 SGHRS and CDR2 YFSETQ. TCRdb keeps only in-frame clones here, not all; method: immunoSEQ multiplex PCR. The table lists some 120,000 clones, 85% to 95% of them singletons. The TCR was taken from a man aged 18 to 30 in good health. Specimen: blood. V and J are TRBV5-1 and TRBJ1-2; 7 bases align to TRBD1. This CDR3 reads CASSVGQNYGYTF. The DNA of the CDR3 is TGCGCCAGCAGCGTGGGACAGAACTATGGCTACACCTTC.